These 28 T cell receptor beta chains share one sample of origin, sequenced in a study of regulatory T cells in long-lasting Graves disease (dated by TCRdb to the early 2020s). Library method: multiplex PCR. The data were produced on an Illumina HiSeq 4000. TCR beta libraries were built with iRepertoire HTBI primers and Arm-PCR amplification of CDR3 regions. The public sequencing data were trimmed at Q25 with fastp and processed into clonotypes with MiXCR by TCRdb, which kept only in-frame beta chains. For every CDR3 protein sequence, its rows merge into one entry that carries the most common genes and DNA. The sample profile shows fewer than 350,000 distinct CDR3 sequences; 18% of them were found once. The ten largest clones capture roughly 40% of the sample. The time point label for this specimen denotes: newly diagnosed GD, antithyroid drugs for less than 3 months. RNA was extracted from PBMCs in TRIzol for both TCR sequencing and RNA sequencing.

The input for sequencing was peripheral blood mononuclear cells (PBMCs), taken at new diagnosis, from a patient treated with antithyroid drugs. Receptor source: a female donor with Graves disease.

This clonotype has a count of ten or more. The V and J genes are TRBV6-1 and TRBJ2-5; 11 bases agree with TRBD2. Losses at the gene ends were 7 bases for V and 5 bases for J; bases not matched to a gene: 9. CDR3 length: 15 amino acids. The germline V gene has CDR1 MNHNS and CDR2 SASEGT. Written as DNA, the CDR3 is TGTGCCAGCACCCACAGGGCTAGCGGGAGGGAGACCCAGTACTTC. Translating it yields CASTHRASGRETQYF.

This clonotype was picked up many times. V and J are TRBV7-2 and TRBJ1-5; D unresolved. V lost 5 bases to trimming and J lost 7 bases, with 18 bases between them. From germline, CDR1 is SGHTA and CDR2 FQGNSA. The CDR3 has 15 amino acids. The CDR3 here is CASSRTTVASQPQHF. CDR3 coding DNA: TGTGCCAGCAGCCGGACCACAGTAGCATCCCAGCCCCAGCATTTT.

This clonotype came up a few times. The rearrangement links TRBV7-6 to TRBJ2-1; TRBD2 aligns across 13 bases. This CDR3 is built from 19 residues. The germline gives CDR1 SGHVS, CDR2 FNYEAQ. V lost 5 bases and J lost 9; bases outside the gene matches: 19. This CDR3 reads CASSLRAGLAGLTGGEQFF. The CDR3 bases are TGTGCCAGCAGCCTAAGGGCGGGACTAGCGGGATTAACGGGTGGTGAGCAGTTCTTC.

This clonotype showed up many times. In DNA, the CDR3 is TGTGCCAGCAGGCCGGGACTAGCGGTGGGGTACAATGAGCAGTTCTTC. Its protein is CASRPGLAVGYNEQFF. V and J are TRBV12-3 or TRBV12-4 and TRBJ2-1, with 11 bases identical to TRBD2. The J segment lost 4 bases and the V segment lost 6 bases, leaving 8 bases of the junction unmatched. CDR3 length equals 16 residues.

Many counts were recorded for this clonotype. J is TRBJ1-1 and V is TRBV20-1; 12 nucleotides align to TRBD1. Trimming cost V 6 bases and J 0 bases; bases outside gene matches: 5. Looked up from germline, CDR1 is DFQATT and CDR2 is SNEGSKA (reference sequence). CDR3 length: 15 residues. The CDR3 protein is CSAKGQGAVNTEAFF. For the CDR3, the DNA is TGCAGTGCAAAGGGACAGGGGGCGGTGAACACTGAAGCTTTCTTT.

This clonotype was detected ten times or more. The chain links TRBV27 to TRBJ2-3; D is uncertain. V dropped 10 bases and J dropped 2 bases, with 13 bases sitting between them. The germline V gene encodes CDR1 MNHEY and CDR2 SMNVEV (reference sequence). This CDR3 contains 13 residues. DNA for the CDR3: TGTGCCACTGGACGGCCCAACACAGATACGCAGTATTTT. It codes for CATGRPNTDTQYF.

Here the CDR3 reads CASSLEGGETQYF. Written as DNA, the CDR3 is TGCGCCAGCAGCTTGGAAGGGGGGGAGACCCAGTACTTC. The chain recombines TRBV5-1 with TRBJ2-5; either TRBD1 or TRBD2 may supply D (6 bases each). Trimming pared 0 bases from V and 5 bases from J, leaving 8 bases between. The CDR3 contains 13 residues. The germline gives CDR1 SGHRS, CDR2 YFSETQ.

The CDR3 region has the DNA TGTGCCAGCAGACCGTCGGGACTAGCCGAGACCGGGGAGCTGTTTTTT. Its protein product is CASRPSGLAETGELFF. The gene calls are TRBV7-9 and TRBJ2-2, with 9 bases that match TRBD2. The length of the CDR3 is 16 residues. Germline CDR1 is SEHNR and CDR2 is FQNEAQ (reference sequence). V trimming: 6 bases; J trimming: 5 bases; junction bases outside the gene matches: 10.

This clonotype was counted at least ten times. This chain connects TRBV5-1 to TRBJ2-1; D remains ambiguous. CDR3 length: 11 amino acids. In germline, CDR1 is SGHRS, CDR2 YFSETQ. Deletions cut 4 bases from V and 12 bases from J, with 11 bases between. The chain's CDR3 is CASSNATGQFF. DNA of the CDR3: TGCGCCAGCAGCAACGCAACGGGGCAGTTCTTC.

This clonotype came up many times. The chain uses TRBV28 and TRBJ1-4, with D unclear. The ends were cut back, 5 bases at V and 2 bases at J, with 12 bases in the middle. The CDR3 is made up of 15 amino acids. Germline values: CDR1 MDHEN, CDR2 SYDVKM. This CDR3 is CASSVVEGTNEKLFF. CDR3 coding DNA: TGTGCCAGCAGTGTCGTAGAAGGGACTAATGAAAAACTGTTTTTT. The whole variable domain, remainder taken from reference TRBV28 and TRBJ1-4, is DVKVTQSSRYLVKRTGEKVFLECVQDMDHENMFWYRQDPGLGLRLIYFSYDVKMKEKGDIPEGYSVSREKKERFSLILESASTNQTSMYLCASSVVEGTNEKLFFGSGTQLSVL.

This clonotype was counted at least ten times. The chain recombines TRBV28 with TRBJ2-3; D is unresolved. CDR1 and CDR2 from the germline V gene are MDHEN and SYDVKM. This CDR3 is 15 amino acids long. V was clipped by 6 bases and J by 11 bases, with 24 bases between them. CDR3 sequence (DNA): TGTGCCAGCAGCCCACGCAGCATTATCGATACGGGGCAGTATTTT. It yields the protein CASSPRSIIDTGQYF.

Many counts were recorded for this clonotype. The chain uses TRBV11-2 and TRBJ2-1, with D possibly matching TRBD2 (5 bases). V shed 1 base and J shed 10 bases, with 17 bases lying between them. This CDR3 is 15 amino acids long. Germline-derived CDR1 and CDR2 are SGHAT and FQNNGV. CDR3 DNA: TGTGCCAGCAGCTTAGGACCGACCCGAGGGTCGGAGCAGTTCTTC. As protein: CASSLGPTRGSEQFF.

This clonotype appeared a few times. This chain joins TRBV20-1 and TRBJ2-2; weak D call: TRBD1 (6 bases). In germline, CDR1 is DFQATT, CDR2 SNEGSKA (reference sequence). This CDR3 is 13 amino acids long. Deletions cut 7 bases from V and 2 bases from J, with 11 bases between. CDR3 in amino acids: CSVRDTNTGELFF. The CDR3 DNA sequence: TGCAGTGTCAGGGACACAAACACCGGGGAGCTGTTTTTT.

This clonotype was counted ten times or more. The chain uses TRBV2 and TRBJ1-2, with 7 bases lining up with TRBD1. Losses at the gene ends were 5 bases for V and 7 bases for J; bases not matched to a gene: 10. The CDR3 runs to 14 residues. In germline, CDR1 is SNHLY, CDR2 FYNNEI. CDR3 protein: CASSIEGAQGGYTF. The CDR3 nucleotides are TGTGCCAGCAGTATCGAGGGGGCGCAGGGTGGCTACACCTTC.

As to this clonotype: This clone may be a read error of a much larger clone one base away. This chain links TRBV9 with TRBJ2-2; 8 bases are a match to TRBD1. The CDR3 length is 15 residues. Germline loops: CDR1 SGDLS, CDR2 YYNGEE. The chain's CDR3 is CASSKQGGSTGELLF. The CDR3 DNA sequence: TGTGCCAGCAGCAAACAGGGGGGTAGCACCGGGGAGCTGCTTTTT.

This clonotype showed up many times. The CDR3 here is CASSVTRGTQYF. In DNA, the CDR3 is TGTGCCAGCAGCGTCACGCGGGGGACCCAGTACTTC. This sequence joins TRBV7-2 and TRBJ2-5; TRBD2 is a possible D gene (6 bases). Germline V gene lookup returns CDR1 SGHTA and CDR2 FQGNSA. V lost 5 bases, J lost 7 bases, and 11 bases lay in between. The CDR3 is 12 residues long.

Many counts were recorded for this clonotype. This rearrangement joins TRBV28 to TRBJ2-7; tentatively, D is TRBD1 (5 bases). Germline V gene lookup returns CDR1 MDHEN and CDR2 SYDVKM. This CDR3 region has 12 residues. V was shortened by 3 bases and J by 6 bases, with 9 bases between the two germline ends. CDR3 sequence: CASSFGAGEQYF. CDR3 coding DNA: TGTGCCAGCAGTTTTGGGGCTGGCGAGCAGTACTTC.

This clonotype has a count of ten or more. The CDR3 nucleotides read TGTGCCAGAGGAGGGGGAAGTGGAGATACGCAGTATTTT. The encoded protein is CARGGGSGDTQYF. The rearrangement joins TRBV7-9 to TRBJ2-3; D is tentatively TRBD1 or TRBD2 (6 bases each). Per the germline V gene, CDR1 is SEHNR and CDR2 is FQNEAQ (reference sequence). V was pared by 9 bases and J by 5 bases, with 15 bases between. The CDR3 is 13 residues long. Complete variable domain (other parts from reference TRBV7-9 and TRBJ2-3): DTGVSQNPRHKITKRGQNVTFRCDPISEHNRLYWYRQTLGQGPEFLTYFQNEAQLEKSRLLSDRFSAERPKGSFSTLEIQRTEQGDSAMYLCARGGGSGDTQYFGPGTRLTVL.

This clonotype was recorded at least ten times. The chain couples TRBV27 to TRBJ2-7; D might be TRBD2 (6 bases). Germline V gives CDR1 MNHEY, CDR2 SMNVEV (reference sequence). The ends were cut back, 6 bases at V and 3 bases at J, with 15 bases in the middle. This CDR3 is built from 14 residues. The CDR3 spells CASSETGAYYEQYF. CDR3 nucleotides: TGTGCCAGCAGCGAAACGGGAGCCTACTACGAGCAGTACTTC.

This clonotype was counted many times. The rearrangement joins TRBV2 to TRBJ2-5, with 9 bases that match TRBD1. Germline-derived CDR1 and CDR2 are SNHLY and FYNNEI. This CDR3 has 13 residues. Germline trimming cut 7 bases from V and 5 bases from J; bases unmatched to any gene: 5. The CDR3 DNA is TGTGCCAGCAAAGACAGGGGGGGGGAGACCCAGTACTTC. This gives the protein CASKDRGGETQYF.

This clonotype showed up just a few times. This chain uses TRBV2 with TRBJ1-3; 9 bases match TRBD1. Germline V gives CDR1 SNHLY, CDR2 FYNNEI. The CDR3 is 16 residues long. Trimming cost V 5 bases and J 4 bases; bases outside gene matches: 9. The CDR3 DNA sequence: TGTGCCAGCAGTACCGGGACAGGGTCAAAAGGAAACACCATATATTTT. It yields the protein CASSTGTGSKGNTIYF.

This clonotype has only a few counts. One end of the junction varies from germline; a read error may be responsible. The rearrangement links TRBV18 to TRBJ2-7; 13 positions agree with TRBD2. The CDR3 is made up of 14 amino acids. The germline V gene encodes CDR1 KGHSH and CDR2 LQKENI. The CDR3 loop reads CASSLAGTSGKGGF. The CDR3 region has the DNA TGTGCCAGCTCACTCGCCGGGACTAGCGGGAAAGGAGGCTTC.

At least ten counts were recorded for this clonotype. The chain carries TRBV2 and TRBJ2-7; D remains ambiguous. This CDR3 region has 14 residues. V was trimmed by 2 bases and J by 4 bases, leaving 12 bases between them. In germline, CDR1 is SNHLY, CDR2 FYNNEI. The CDR3 sequence is CASSEQGYLYEQYF. For the CDR3, the DNA is TGTGCCAGCAGTGAACAAGGTTACCTGTACGAGCAGTACTTC.

The chain joins TRBV4-1 to TRBJ2-3; 7 bases fit TRBD2. The CDR3 length is 16 residues. Trimming cost V 1 base and J 2 bases; bases outside gene matches: 6. Germline CDR1 and CDR2: MGHRA and YSYEKL. The CDR3 DNA reads TGCGCCAGCAGCCAAGTCGCGGGAGCAATCACAGATACGCAGTATTTT. Translation gives CASSQVAGAITDTQYF.

For this clonotype: A much larger clone lies a single base off, so this may be a read error. The genes are TRBV12-3 or TRBV12-4 and TRBJ2-3, with 8 bases that match TRBD2. The CDR3 length is 14 residues. CDR3 sequence: CAGSPGLGRDTQYF. The CDR3 coding sequence is TGTGCCGGCAGTCCGGGACTAGGTCGTGATACGCAGTATTTT.

Many counts were recorded for this clonotype. The DNA of the CDR3 is TGCAGCGGAGCGAGGGGCTACAATGAGCAGTTCTTC. Residues: CSGARGYNEQFF. V gene TRBV29-1 combines with J gene TRBJ2-1; D possibly uses TRBD1 or TRBD2 (5 bases each). Germline lookup yields CDR1 SQVTM and CDR2 ANQGSEA. This CDR3 spans 12 amino acids. V was cut by 7 bases and J by 3 bases, with 10 bases left in between.

The chain combines TRBV7-9 with TRBJ1-2; D is unresolved. Trimming removed 6 bases at V and 2 bases at J, with 7 bases between. Per the germline V gene, CDR1 is SEHNR and CDR2 is FQNEAQ (reference sequence). The CDR3 is 12 residues long. The CDR3 loop reads CASSFQNYGYTF. The CDR3 DNA follows: TGTGCCAGCAGTTTTCAGAACTATGGCTACACCTTC.

This clonotype was seen a few times. V and J are TRBV7-3 and TRBJ2-1, with 14 bases fitting TRBD2. Germline CDR1 reads SGHTA; CDR2 reads FQGTGA. With 3 bases clipped from V and 0 bases from J, the junction kept 1 base outside the gene matches. The CDR3 is 17 residues long. In nucleotides, the CDR3 is TGTGCCAGCAGCTTGGGACTAGCGGGGGTCTCCTACAATGAGCAGTTCTTC. Its protein is CASSLGLAGVSYNEQFF. Drawing the rest from reference TRBV7-3 and TRBJ2-1, the complete variable domain is GAGVSQTPSNKVTEKGKYVELRCDPISGHTALYWYRQSLGQGPEFLIYFQGTGAADDSGLPNDRFFAVRPEGSVSTLKIQRTERGDSAVYLCASSLGLAGVSYNEQFFGPGTRLTVL.